The rows below give T cell receptor beta chains drawn from one sample of a study of T cells in Graves' hyperthyroidism and ophthalmopathy. TCRdb reprocessed the multiplex PCR reads with MiXCR, giving one entry per CDR3 protein. The sample yields about 55,000 distinct CDR3 sequences, about 50% seen once. The sequenced sample consisted of blood. These receptors were obtained from a woman aged 55 to 70 with Graves' ophthalmopathy. The CDR3 runs from the conserved cysteine through the conserved F or W. Each record gives: V gene, J gene, D gene, clone size, CDR3 DNA, CDR3 protein. The D gene is left open where the match is weak. Size is stated for part of the rows, as once, few or many counts, or as a class when the clone is expanded.

v_gene: TRBV5-1
j_gene: TRBJ2-7
d_gene: TRBD1
abundance: -
CDR3nt: TGCGCCAGCAGCTTGGGTCGGACAGGGGGCTGGCACGAGCAGTACTTC
CDR3aa: CASSLGRTGGWHEQYF

v_gene: TRBV28
j_gene: TRBJ1-1
d_gene: -
abundance: many
CDR3nt: TGTGCCAGCAGTTTTGCCAGGGACTTCGCGCGAGCTTTCTTT
CDR3aa: CASSFARDFARAFF

v_gene: TRBV20-1
j_gene: TRBJ1-5
d_gene: -
abundance: -
CDR3nt: TGCAGTGCTAGCGAGGGGCCTTGCCTCTATAGCAATCAGCCCCAGCATTTT
CDR3aa: CSASEGPCLYSNQPQHF

v_gene: TRBV28
j_gene: TRBJ1-4
d_gene: -
abundance: many
CDR3nt: TGTGCCAGCACTCAGGGTAATGAAAAACTGTTTTTT
CDR3aa: CASTQGNEKLFF

v_gene: TRBV11-2
j_gene: TRBJ1-5
d_gene: -
abundance: -
CDR3nt: TGTGCCAGCAGCTTAGCCCAGCATTTT
CDR3aa: CASSLAQHF

v_gene: TRBV9
j_gene: TRBJ2-7
d_gene: TRBD2
abundance: once
CDR3nt: TGTGCCAGCAGAGGGACTAGCGGGAGAAACGAGCAGTACTTC
CDR3aa: CASRGTSGRNEQYF

v_gene: TRBV7-7
j_gene: TRBJ2-5
d_gene: -
abundance: many
CDR3nt: TGTGCCAGCAGCTTAGCGGGGACTGGTGAGACCCAGTACTTC
CDR3aa: CASSLAGTGETQYF

v_gene: TRBV7-7
j_gene: TRBJ2-1
d_gene: TRBD1
abundance: -
CDR3nt: TGTGCCAGCAGCCCTTCCCGGGACAGGTCCTACAATGAGCAGTTCTTC
CDR3aa: CASSPSRDRSYNEQFF

v_gene: TRBV4-1
j_gene: TRBJ1-5
d_gene: TRBD1
abundance: many
CDR3nt: TGCGCCAGCAGCTCTCAGGCACAGGGGAATCAGCCCCAGCATTTT
CDR3aa: CASSSQAQGNQPQHF

v_gene: TRBV5-4
j_gene: TRBJ1-1
d_gene: TRBD1
abundance: many
CDR3nt: TGTGCCAGCAGCACCGGACAGGATCTACGGGAAGCTTTCTTT
CDR3aa: CASSTGQDLREAFF

v_gene: TRBV7-9
j_gene: TRBJ2-7
d_gene: TRBD2
abundance: many
CDR3nt: TGTGCCAGCAGCCCCCATTGGAGGGACTATTCAGGCTACGAGCAGTACTTC
CDR3aa: CASSPHWRDYSGYEQYF

v_gene: TRBV18
j_gene: TRBJ2-3
d_gene: -
abundance: few
CDR3nt: TGTGCCAGCTCACCAGTGGGCAGGGGGGTCACGGATACGCAGTATTTT
CDR3aa: CASSPVGRGVTDTQYF

v_gene: TRBV6-2/TRBV6-3
j_gene: TRBJ2-7
d_gene: -
abundance: -
CDR3nt: TGTGCCAGCACGGACGTTTACGAGCAGTACTTC
CDR3aa: CASTDVYEQYF

v_gene: TRBV7-6
j_gene: TRBJ2-7
d_gene: TRBD2
abundance: -
CDR3nt: TGTGCCAGCAGCCGGGGGACTAGCGGGAGGGCCTTCTACGAGCAGTACTTC
CDR3aa: CASSRGTSGRAFYEQYF

v_gene: TRBV2
j_gene: TRBJ2-3
d_gene: TRBD1
abundance: many
CDR3nt: TGTGCCAGCAGGGACGGGACAGCTTACACAGATACGCAGTATTTT
CDR3aa: CASRDGTAYTDTQYF

v_gene: TRBV6-2/TRBV6-3
j_gene: TRBJ2-5
d_gene: -
abundance: many
CDR3nt: TGTGCCAGCAGTGCCGGGCTGTTAGAGACCCAGTACTTC
CDR3aa: CASSAGLLETQYF

v_gene: TRBV7-8
j_gene: TRBJ2-3
d_gene: -
abundance: -
CDR3nt: TGTGCCAGCAGCTTAGAGGATTCTGTCGGAGATACGCAGTATTTT
CDR3aa: CASSLEDSVGDTQYF

v_gene: TRBV20-1
j_gene: TRBJ2-4
d_gene: -
abundance: many
CDR3nt: TGCAGTGCTGCCGACAGGGTGGGGGAGGAAAACATTCAGTACTTC
CDR3aa: CSAADRVGEENIQYF

v_gene: TRBV28
j_gene: TRBJ2-3
d_gene: TRBD2
abundance: many
CDR3nt: TGTGCCAGCCCTGCTAGCGGTTCCTCTCCAGATACGCAGTATTTT
CDR3aa: CASPASGSSPDTQYF

v_gene: TRBV11-3
j_gene: TRBJ2-2
d_gene: TRBD2
abundance: many
CDR3nt: TGTGCCAGCAGCTTAACTAGCGCAGGGGAGCTGTTTTTT
CDR3aa: CASSLTSAGELFF

v_gene: TRBV10-3
j_gene: TRBJ2-3
d_gene: -
abundance: -
CDR3nt: TGTGCCATCACCCCAGGAGGGAGCGGTGAGCAGTATTTT
CDR3aa: CAITPGGSGEQYF

v_gene: TRBV6-1
j_gene: TRBJ1-2
d_gene: -
abundance: -
CDR3nt: TGTGCCAGCAGTCATATACAGGAGAGCACCTTC
CDR3aa: CASSHIQESTF

v_gene: TRBV20-1
j_gene: TRBJ1-2
d_gene: -
abundance: -
CDR3nt: TGCAGTGCTATTAGGGGCACCTATGGCTACACCTTC
CDR3aa: CSAIRGTYGYTF

v_gene: TRBV6-2/TRBV6-3
j_gene: TRBJ2-1
d_gene: TRBD2
abundance: many
CDR3nt: TGTGCCAGCAGTTCTCCCGGGACTAGCGGGGGGGCTTACAATGAGCAGTTCTTC
CDR3aa: CASSSPGTSGGAYNEQFF

v_gene: TRBV5-1
j_gene: TRBJ1-1
d_gene: -
abundance: many
CDR3nt: TGCGCCAGCAGCTTGGTTCCCCCGGGGGCAGGTTCCACTGAAGCTTTCTTT
CDR3aa: CASSLVPPGAGSTEAFF

v_gene: TRBV19
j_gene: TRBJ1-4
d_gene: -
abundance: many
CDR3nt: TGTGCCAGTAGTATAAGTGGGGACACTAATGAAAAACTGTTTTTT
CDR3aa: CASSISGDTNEKLFF

v_gene: TRBV5-4
j_gene: TRBJ2-2
d_gene: TRBD2
abundance: many
CDR3nt: TGTGCCAGCAGCCCGGGACTAGCGCCCACCGGGGAGCTGTTTTTT
CDR3aa: CASSPGLAPTGELFF